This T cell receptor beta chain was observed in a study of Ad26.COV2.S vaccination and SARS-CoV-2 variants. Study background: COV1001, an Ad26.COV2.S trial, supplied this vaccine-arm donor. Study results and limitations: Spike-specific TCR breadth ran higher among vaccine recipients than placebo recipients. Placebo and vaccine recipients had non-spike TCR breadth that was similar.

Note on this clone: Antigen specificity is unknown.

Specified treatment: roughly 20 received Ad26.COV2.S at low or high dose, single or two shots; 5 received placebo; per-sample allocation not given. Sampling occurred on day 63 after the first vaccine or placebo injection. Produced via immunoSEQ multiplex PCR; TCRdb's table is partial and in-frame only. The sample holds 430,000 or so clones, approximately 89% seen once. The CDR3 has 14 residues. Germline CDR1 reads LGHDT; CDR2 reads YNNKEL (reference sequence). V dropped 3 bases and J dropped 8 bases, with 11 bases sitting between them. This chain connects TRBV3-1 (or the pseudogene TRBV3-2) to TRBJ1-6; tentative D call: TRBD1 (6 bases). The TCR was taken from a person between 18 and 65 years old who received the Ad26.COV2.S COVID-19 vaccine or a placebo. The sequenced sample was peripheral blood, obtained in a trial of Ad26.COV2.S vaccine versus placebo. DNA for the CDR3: TGTGCCAGCAGCCAGTGGGGGGCCGATTCACCCCTCCACTTT. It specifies CASSQWGADSPLHF.